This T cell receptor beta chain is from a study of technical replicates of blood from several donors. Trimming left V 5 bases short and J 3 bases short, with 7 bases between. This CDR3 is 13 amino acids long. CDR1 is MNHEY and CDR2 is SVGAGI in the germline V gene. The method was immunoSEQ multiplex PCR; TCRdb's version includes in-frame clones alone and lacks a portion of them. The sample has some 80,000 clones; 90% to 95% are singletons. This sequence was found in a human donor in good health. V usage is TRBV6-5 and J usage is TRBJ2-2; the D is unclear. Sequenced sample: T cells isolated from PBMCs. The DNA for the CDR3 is TGTGCCAGCAGTCTGACATACACCGGGGAGCTGTTTTTT. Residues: CASSLTYTGELFF.